This T cell receptor (beta chain) was sequenced during a study of OX40 agonist ivuxolimab in advanced cancers. Deletions cut 0 bases from V and 4 bases from J, with 11 bases between. The germline V gene encodes CDR1 SGHTS and CDR2 YDEGEE. The CDR3 contains 15 residues. Libraries were prepared by immunoSEQ multiplex PCR; TCRdb keeps only in-frame clonotypes and omits some of them. The sample yields some 44,000 clones, over 75% seen once. This sample comprised CD4+ or CD8+ T cells sorted from blood, obtained in a trial of the OX40 agonist ivuxolimab. The chain is built from TRBV5-8 and TRBJ2-1; a possible D gene is TRBD1 (5 bases). This TCR was recovered from an adult with an advanced solid tumor such as melanoma, head and neck, liver or kidney cancer. This CDR3 reads CASSLGQGRYNEQFF. CDR3 bases: TGTGCCAGCAGCTTGGGGCAGGGAAGATACAATGAGCAGTTCTTC.